These 32 T cell receptor beta chains were all obtained from the same sample, sequenced in a study of blood T cells in healthy people across ages. Combining a sample-barcoded 5' primer with a J-beta primer mix, a second PCR ran for roughly 7 to 12 cycles. TCRdb itself ran the 5' RACE reads through MiXCR, one entry per CDR3 protein. This sample has over a million distinct CDR3 sequences, with around 45% found just once. Material: blood. The receptors here all came from a woman aged 55-75 years in good health.

This sequence joins TRBV12-5 and TRBJ2-1, with 14 nucleotides matching TRBD2. This CDR3 comprises 15 residues. V dropped 3 bases and J dropped 9; count of bases not matched to a gene: 4. Germline V gene sequence: CDR1 LGHNT, CDR2 FRNRAP. The CDR3 protein is CASGFGTSGRVEQFF. For the CDR3, the DNA is TGTGCTAGTGGTTTCGGGACTAGCGGGAGAGTTGAGCAGTTCTTC.

This chain links TRBV12-3 or TRBV12-4 with TRBJ2-7; D uncertain. This CDR3 comprises 14 residues. Trimming took off 2 bases at V and 2 bases at J, with 10 bases between the two ends. CDR3 nucleotides: TGTGCCAGCAGTTTACTCGGGTCAGCCTACGAGCAGTACTTC. Its protein product is CASSLLGSAYEQYF.

For the CDR3, the DNA is TGTGCCAGCAGCTTGATCTCGGGGGCGACTGAAGCTTTCTTT. This codes for CASSLISGATEAFF. The chain is built from TRBV5-6 and TRBJ1-1; D is perhaps TRBD1 (6 bases). Between the trimmed V and J ends, which lost 1 base and 5 bases, there was a span of 12 bases. The CDR3 is 14 amino acids. Germline assignment: CDR1 SGHDT and CDR2 YYEEEE.

This clonotype has just a few counts. The V and J genes are TRBV29-1 and TRBJ1-4; TRBD1 matches at 11 bases. Unmatched junction bases numbered 6, after V lost 1 base and J lost 8 bases. In germline, CDR1 is SQVTM, CDR2 ANQGSEA. The CDR3 consists of 15 residues. The CDR3 loop reads CSVEVRDRGYEKLFF. DNA of the CDR3: TGCAGCGTTGAAGTCCGGGACAGGGGGTACGAAAAACTGTTTTTT.

The rearrangement uses TRBV20-1 and TRBJ2-5; 13 bases align to TRBD2. Germline CDR1 is DFQATT and CDR2 is SNEGSKA (reference sequence). CDR3 length: 17 amino acids. The ends lost 6 bases at V and 5 bases at J; junction bases unmatched: 15. The CDR3 loop reads CSAPTSGRTLIGETQYF. DNA of the CDR3: TGCAGTGCGCCGACTAGCGGGAGGACCCTGATTGGTGAGACCCAGTACTTC.

V gene TRBV6-2 or TRBV6-3 combines with J gene TRBJ2-5; 7 bases map to TRBD2. The germline CDR1 and CDR2 sequences are MNHEY and SVGEGT. This CDR3 region has 16 residues. The ends lost 5 bases at V and 11 bases at J; junction bases unmatched: 20. CDR3 residues: CASSPPAGTIRNEQYF. In nucleotides, the CDR3 is TGTGCCAGCAGTCCTCCTGCCGGGACTATCCGCAATGAGCAGTACTTC.

Comment on this clonotype: Its ends do not fully match the called genes, so a read error is possible. The chain combines TRBV12-3 or TRBV12-4 with TRBJ2-1; D is tentatively TRBD1 or TRBD2 (5 bases each). The CDR3 is 13 amino acids. The CDR3, as DNA: TGCGCCAGCAGGACGGGACCATACAATGAGCAGTTCTTC. As protein: CASRTGPYNEQFF.

This clonotype occurred a few times. This chain uses TRBV12-5 with TRBJ2-4, with TRBD1 matching over 10 bases. Germline V gene lookup returns CDR1 LGHNT and CDR2 FRNRAP. Germline trimming cut 7 bases from V and 2 bases from J; bases unmatched to any gene: 5. The CDR3 extends over 15 amino acids. This CDR3 reads CASAPTGGSKNIQYF. As DNA, the CDR3 is TGTGCTAGTGCTCCGACAGGGGGCTCCAAAAACATTCAGTACTTC. The full variable domain, completed using reference TRBV12-5 and TRBJ2-4, is DARVTQTPRHKVTEMGQEVTMRCQPILGHNTVFWYRQTMMQGLELLAYFRNRAPLDDSGMPKDRFSAEMPDATLATLKIQPSEPRDSAVYFCASAPTGGSKNIQYFGAGTRLSVL.

In its sample, this clonotype was seen a few times. The CDR3 is CASRGRGEQFF. The CDR3 coding sequence is TGTGCCAGCAGGGGCCGTGGTGAGCAGTTCTTC. The chain carries TRBV2 and TRBJ2-1; no definite D call. Trimming pared 6 bases from V and 9 bases from J, leaving 9 bases between. This CDR3 spans 11 amino acids. CDR1 SNHLY and CDR2 FYNNEI come from the germline V gene. The entire variable domain, with the rest obtained from reference TRBV2 and TRBJ2-1, is as follows: EPEVTQTPSHQVTQMGQEVILRCVPISNHLYFYWYRQILGQKVEFLVSFYNNEISEKSEIFDDQFSVERPDGSNFTLKIRSTKLEDSAMYFCASRGRGEQFFGPGTRLTVL.

This clonotype has a handful of counts. J is TRBJ2-7 and V is TRBV5-6, with 8 positions matching TRBD1. The CDR3 has 15 amino acids. With 4 bases clipped from V and 2 bases from J, the junction kept 8 bases outside the gene matches. Germline assignment: CDR1 SGHDT and CDR2 YYEEEE. The DNA for the CDR3 is TGTGCCAGCAGCGGCGGACAGGGCCTTCCCTACGAGCAGTACTTC. Translation: CASSGGQGLPYEQYF.

The table lists this clonotype with many counts. CDR3 nucleotides: TGTGCCAGCAGCGTCGGAGGTCCAGGGACGCAGTATTTT. It specifies CASSVGGPGTQYF. This rearrangement joins TRBV9 to TRBJ2-3; D may match TRBD1 or TRBD2 (5 bases each). This CDR3 contains 13 residues. V was pared by 2 bases and J by 9 bases, with 13 bases between. Germline V gene lookup returns CDR1 SGDLS and CDR2 YYNGEE. The full variable domain, with the rest looked up from reference TRBV9 and TRBJ2-3, is DSGVTQTPKHLITATGQRVTLRCSPRSGDLSVYWYQQSLDQGLQFLIQYYNGEERAKGNILERFSAQQFPDLHSELNLSSLELGDSALYFCASSVGGPGTQYFGPGTRLTVL.

As for this clonotype: The junction departs from germline at one end; a sequencing error may be responsible. The V gene is TRBV11-1, the J gene TRBJ2-2; maybe TRBD2 (6 bases). This CDR3 comprises 15 residues. CDR1 and CDR2 (germline): SGHAT, FQDESV (reference sequence). DNA for the CDR3: TGTGCCAGCAGCTTAGAATTCGGAGCCACCGGGGGGCTGTTTTTT. Its translation: CASSLEFGATGGLFF.

The gene calls are TRBV20-1 and TRBJ2-7; D uncertain. Trimming cost V 6 bases and J 6 bases, with 15 bases left between them. The germline CDR1 and CDR2 sequences are DFQATT and SNEGSKA (reference sequence). The CDR3 consists of 12 residues. The CDR3 sequence is CSAPGGAFEQYF. The CDR3 DNA is TGCAGTGCCCCAGGTGGAGCCTTCGAGCAGTACTTC.

This clonotype was seen only once. This sequence joins TRBV4-1 and TRBJ2-3; D is unclear. Germline values: CDR1 MGHRA, CDR2 YSYEKL. The CDR3 contains 16 residues. Trimming took 2 bases from V and 2 from J, leaving 14 bases between them. The CDR3 sequence: CASSQTGGPSTDTQYF. The CDR3 DNA is TGCGCCAGCAGCCAAACGGGCGGACCATCCACAGATACGCAGTATTTT.

The chain couples TRBV20-1 to TRBJ1-2; TRBD1 aligns across 7 bases. V gave up 6 bases and J gave up 0 bases; unmatched junction bases: 13. This CDR3 has 16 residues. Per germline, CDR1 DFQATT and CDR2 SNEGSKA (reference sequence). The CDR3: CSAGGSQDPANYGYTF. CDR3 coding DNA: TGCAGTGCAGGGGGCTCACAGGACCCAGCTAACTATGGCTACACCTTC.

The J gene is TRBJ2-5, the V gene TRBV3-1, with TRBD2 as a possible D gene (6 bases). CDR1 is LGHDT and CDR2 is YNNKEL in the germline V gene (reference sequence). V lost 3 bases and J 2 bases, leaving 13 bases between the germline ends. CDR3 length: 15 residues. CDR3 in amino acids: CASSQTGTSQETQYF. CDR3 in DNA: TGTGCCAGCAGCCAGACCGGGACTTCTCAAGAGACCCAGTACTTC.

This chain links TRBV10-2 with TRBJ2-1; a possible D gene is TRBD2 (6 bases). The V gene lost 7 bases and the J gene lost 5 bases, with 9 bases spanning the gap. Germline V lookup: CDR1 WSHSY, CDR2 SAAADI. The CDR3 consists of 12 residues. The CDR3 DNA reads TGCGCCAGCAAGGCGGGAAACAATGAGCAGTTCTTC. This translates into CASKAGNNEQFF.

The V gene is TRBV7-8, the J gene TRBJ1-1; TRBD1 matches 10 bases. CDR3 size: 15 residues. Trimming removed 5 bases from V and 4 bases from J; junction bases left unmatched: 7. The V gene's germline CDR1 is SGHVS and CDR2 FQNEAQ. The CDR3 reads CASSTGTGAGTEAFF. The CDR3 nucleotides read TGTGCCAGCAGCACGGGGACAGGGGCCGGCACTGAAGCTTTCTTT.

The chain is built from TRBV6-6 and TRBJ1-5; 10 bases line up with TRBD1. J lost 7 bases, V lost 5 bases, and 8 bases had no gene match. Germline V gives CDR1 MNHNY, CDR2 SVGAGI (reference sequence). The CDR3 is 15 residues long. In DNA form, the CDR3 reads TGTGCCAGCAGTCCCCAAGGACAGGGGGTACAGCCCCAGCATTTT. Its protein is CASSPQGQGVQPQHF.

The rearrangement uses TRBV12-3 or TRBV12-4 and TRBJ2-7; D is possibly TRBD1 (5 bases). The CDR3 is 13 amino acids. V was clipped by 6 bases and J by 3 bases, with 12 bases between them. The CDR3 reads CASSMGHNYEQYF. The CDR3 region has the DNA TGTGCCAGCAGCATGGGGCACAACTACGAGCAGTACTTC.

The rearrangement links TRBV7-9 to TRBJ2-7; TRBD2 is a possible D gene (5 bases). CDR1 and CDR2 (germline): SEHNR, FQNEAQ (reference sequence). The ends were cut back, 3 bases at V and 7 bases at J, with 13 bases in the middle. This CDR3 spans 13 amino acids. DNA for the CDR3: TGTGCCAGCAGCTTGATAACCGGGGAGGAGCAGTACTTC. The encoded protein is CASSLITGEEQYF.

This clonotype has just a few counts. The V call is TRBV5-6, the J call TRBJ2-3, with 7 bases lining up with TRBD2. Trimming removed 6 bases from V and 4 bases from J; junction bases left unmatched: 5. Germline loops: CDR1 SGHDT, CDR2 YYEEEE. This CDR3 is 13 amino acids long. The CDR3 is CASTTGGADTQYF. The DNA of the CDR3 is TGTGCCAGCACGACGGGGGGTGCAGATACGCAGTATTTT.

This chain connects TRBV12-3 or TRBV12-4 to TRBJ2-7, with 10 bases fitting TRBD1. With 6 bases clipped from V and 9 bases from J, the junction kept 11 bases outside the gene matches. CDR3 length: 14 amino acids. The CDR3: CASSHGQGDHVQYF. CDR3 nucleotides: TGTGCCAGCAGCCACGGACAGGGGGACCACGTGCAGTACTTC.

This clonotype was detected a few times. The chain has TRBV2 and TRBJ2-3; TRBD2 is a possible D gene (6 bases). Per germline, CDR1 SNHLY and CDR2 FYNNEI. This CDR3 region has 13 residues. The V gene lost 8 bases and the J gene lost 6 bases, with 15 bases spanning the gap. CDR3 loop: CASGAGRQDTQYF. CDR3 sequence (DNA): TGTGCCAGCGGGGCGGGGCGTCAGGATACGCAGTATTTT.

The V gene is TRBV20-1, the J gene TRBJ2-5; the D gene is possibly TRBD2 (5 bases). This CDR3 is 14 amino acids long. Trimming cost V 6 bases and J 11 bases, with 25 bases left between them. Germline loops: CDR1 DFQATT, CDR2 SNEGSKA (reference sequence). The CDR3 DNA reads TGCAGTGCCAACCTAGCTGGGCCAAGCAATGAGCAGTACTTC. Amino acids: CSANLAGPSNEQYF.

This clonotype has just a few counts. The V gene is TRBV5-1, the J gene TRBJ2-1; 12 bases are shared with TRBD2. The CDR3 loop spans 13 amino acids. Germline lookup yields CDR1 SGHRS and CDR2 YFSETQ. V trimming: 5 bases; J trimming: 9 bases; junction bases outside the gene matches: 3. CDR3 DNA: TGCGCCAGCAGAACTAGCGGGAGGAGTGAGCAGTTCTTC. This translates into CASRTSGRSEQFF.

This clonotype was counted a few times. The chain couples TRBV27 to TRBJ2-7; the D gene is possibly TRBD1 (8 bases). Between the trimmed V and J ends, which lost 9 bases and 3 bases, there was a span of 15 bases. CDR1 and CDR2 from the germline V gene are MNHEY and SMNVEV (reference sequence). The CDR3 runs to 13 residues. The CDR3 DNA sequence: TGTGCCAGTTCGAACAGGGGGGGCTACGAGCAGTACTTC. Translation gives CASSNRGGYEQYF.

The chain carries TRBV20-1 and TRBJ2-5; TRBD2 agrees at 13 bases. The V gene end was trimmed by 4 bases and the J gene end by 3 bases; junction bases not matched to a gene: 5. The CDR3 totals 15 residues. In germline, CDR1 is DFQATT, CDR2 SNEGSKA (reference sequence). The CDR3 DNA reads TGCAGTGCTATTCCAGGACTAGCGGGAGAAGAGACCCAGTACTTC. Protein product: CSAIPGLAGEETQYF.

For the CDR3, the DNA is TGTGCCAGCAGCGCTGCACAGGGGGCGGTTGAAGCTTTCTTT. This translates into CASSAAQGAVEAFF. V and J are TRBV9 and TRBJ1-1; 9 bases fit TRBD1. V lost 3 bases and J lost 7; bases outside the gene matches: 7. Germline loops: CDR1 SGDLS, CDR2 YYNGEE. The CDR3 runs 14 residues. The full variable domain, rest sourced from reference TRBV9 and TRBJ1-1, is DSGVTQTPKHLITATGQRVTLRCSPRSGDLSVYWYQQSLDQGLQFLIQYYNGEERAKGNILERFSAQQFPDLHSELNLSSLELGDSALYFCASSAAQGAVEAFFGQGTRLTVV.

The chain recombines TRBV7-9 with TRBJ2-3, with D tentatively TRBD2 (6 bases). The V gene's germline CDR1 is SEHNR and CDR2 FQNEAQ (reference sequence). The CDR3 covers 15 residues. V was pared by 5 bases and J by 2 bases, with 14 bases between. The CDR3 sequence is CASSLWQRATDTQYF. DNA of the CDR3: TGTGCCAGCAGCCTATGGCAGCGGGCCACAGATACGCAGTATTTT. Complete variable domain (other parts from reference TRBV7-9 and TRBJ2-3): DTGVSQNPRHKITKRGQNVTFRCDPISEHNRLYWYRQTLGQGPEFLTYFQNEAQLEKSRLLSDRFSAERPKGSFSTLEIQRTEQGDSAMYLCASSLWQRATDTQYFGPGTRLTVL.

This clonotype was seen a few times. CDR3 in DNA: TGCAGCGTTGAAACTCAGGGCCCCTACGAGCAGTACTTC. Its protein product is CSVETQGPYEQYF. The J gene is TRBJ2-7, the V gene TRBV29-1, with D tentatively TRBD1 (5 bases). CDR1 is SQVTM and CDR2 is ANQGSEA in the germline V gene. The CDR3 runs 13 residues. V lost 2 bases and J lost 2, with 10 bases in between.

This clonotype showed up just a few times. This chain joins TRBV5-6 and TRBJ2-7; D may be TRBD1 or TRBD2 (7 bases each). V was cut by 5 bases and J by 2 bases, with 14 bases left in between. The CDR3 is made up of 14 amino acids. CDR1 is SGHDT and CDR2 is YYEEEE in the germline V gene. This CDR3 reads CASRGGGQAYEQYF. The CDR3 DNA reads as TGTGCCAGCAGGGGAGGGGGCCAGGCCTACGAGCAGTACTTC. Using reference TRBV5-6 and TRBJ2-7 for the parts outside the CDR3, the full variable domain is DAGVTQSPTHLIKTRGQQVTLRCSPKSGHDTVSWYQQALGQGPQFIFQYYEEEERQRGNFPDRFSGHQFPNYSSELNVNALLLGDSALYLCASRGGGQAYEQYFGPGTRLTVT.